This TCR beta chain emerged from a study of T cells in Graves' hyperthyroidism and ophthalmopathy. The CDR3 runs to 14 residues. V lost 0 bases to trimming and J lost 2 bases, with 8 bases between them. Germline V gives CDR1 LNHNV, CDR2 YYDKDF (reference sequence). Study-wide points: The authors' 13 V-J model separated ophthalmopathy from stable hyperthyroidism.

Stable Graves' hyperthyroidism denoted no ophthalmopathy progression over 18 months. Each 10 ml fresh peripheral blood draw supplied the PBMCs. Many counts were recorded for this clonotype. The antigen is not known. RNA transcripts gave rise to amplified TCR beta CDR3 regions. HTBI primers were the set used in a first-round RT-PCR of the TCR CDR3. MiXCR, applied by TCRdb to the multiplex PCR reads, yields one record per CDR3 protein. The table includes approximately 420,000 distinct CDR3 sequences, just under 15% detected once. The receptor comes from a woman aged 30 to 39 with Graves' hyperthyroidism. Sequenced input: blood. The chain is built from TRBV15 and TRBJ2-7; D possibly corresponds to TRBD1 (5 bases). The CDR3 sequence is CATSRERGPYEQYF. The CDR3 DNA reads as TGTGCCACCAGCAGAGAAAGGGGCCCCTACGAGCAGTACTTC.